Sequencing of this T cell receptor (beta chain) was carried out in a study of T cells of healthy individuals. This CDR3 region has 13 residues. V shed 6 bases and J shed 6 bases, with 13 bases lying between them. CDR1 MGHDK and CDR2 SYGVNS come from the germline V gene. This clonotype was observed at least ten times. TCRdb reprocessed the 5' RACE reads via MiXCR and lists one record per CDR3 protein. The sample holds about 41,000 distinct CDR3 sequences, 3.5% to 5.5% seen once. The chain links TRBV25-1 to TRBJ2-3; D is unresolved. The receptor comes from a human donor in good health. This chain's CDR3 is CASRAIFADTQYF. The CDR3 DNA follows: TGTGCCAGCAGGGCTATATTTGCGGATACGCAGTATTTT.